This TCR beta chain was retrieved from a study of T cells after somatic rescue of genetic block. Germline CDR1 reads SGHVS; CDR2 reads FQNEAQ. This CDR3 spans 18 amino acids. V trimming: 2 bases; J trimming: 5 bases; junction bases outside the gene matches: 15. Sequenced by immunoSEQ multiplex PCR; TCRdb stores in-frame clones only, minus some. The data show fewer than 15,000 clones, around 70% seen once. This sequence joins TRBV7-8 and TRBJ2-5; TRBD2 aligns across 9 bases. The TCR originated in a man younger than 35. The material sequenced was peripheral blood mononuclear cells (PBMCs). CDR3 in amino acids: CASSLKRASGESGETQYF. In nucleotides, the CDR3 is TGTGCCAGCAGCTTAAAACGGGCTAGCGGGGAGTCAGGGGAGACCCAGTACTTC.